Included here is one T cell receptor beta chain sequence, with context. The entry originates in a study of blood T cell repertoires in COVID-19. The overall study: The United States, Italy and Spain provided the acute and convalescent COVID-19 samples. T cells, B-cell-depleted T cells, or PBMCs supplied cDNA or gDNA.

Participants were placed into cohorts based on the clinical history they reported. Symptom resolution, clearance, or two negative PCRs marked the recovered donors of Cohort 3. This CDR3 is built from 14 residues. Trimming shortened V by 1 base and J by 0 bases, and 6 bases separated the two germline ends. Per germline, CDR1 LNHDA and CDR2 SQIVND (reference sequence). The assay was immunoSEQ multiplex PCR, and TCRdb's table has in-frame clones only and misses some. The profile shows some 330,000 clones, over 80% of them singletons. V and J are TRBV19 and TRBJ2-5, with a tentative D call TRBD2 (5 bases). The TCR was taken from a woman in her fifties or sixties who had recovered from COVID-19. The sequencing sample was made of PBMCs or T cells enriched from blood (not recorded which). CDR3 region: CASSIAGYQETQYF. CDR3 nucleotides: TGTGCCAGTAGTATAGCGGGATACCAAGAGACCCAGTACTTC. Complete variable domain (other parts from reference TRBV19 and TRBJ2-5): DGGITQSPKYLFRKEGQNVTLSCEQNLNHDAMYWYRQDPGQGLRLIYYSQIVNDFQKGDIAEGYSVSREKKESFPLTVTSAQKNPTAFYLCASSIAGYQETQYFGPGTRLLVL.